The present entry profiles one T cell receptor (beta chain) with its context. Its antigen is not identified. The sample comes from a study of graft-versus-host responses after intestinal transplantation. Study details: Following induction with anti-thymocyte globulin, all recipients were given tacrolimus and steroids for three to four years.

Generated by immunoSEQ multiplex PCR, the TCRdb table keeps only in-frame clones and is missing some. The sample consists of just under 85,000 clones, approximately 90% of them appearing once. Study-wide points: Graft-donor T cell macrochimerism in patients accompanied high graft-versus-host to host-versus-graft clonal ratios in allografts. The marrow of recipients harbored GvH clones, and ileum or blood showed some of them first.

The sample in question was unstimulated CD8+ T cells sorted from spleen or lymph node cells, obtained before transplant. This TCR came from a human donor who was the organ donor for an intestinal transplant.

This chain's CDR3 is CASSPSSGREAFF. The DNA for the CDR3 is TGTGCCAGCTCACCCTCTAGTGGCCGTGAAGCTTTCTTT. The V gene is TRBV18, the J gene TRBJ1-1, with unresolved D. Germline V gene sequence: CDR1 KGHSH, CDR2 LQKENI. The germline V and J ends were trimmed by 3 bases and 7 bases, with 12 bases remaining between them. This CDR3 has 13 amino acids. Variable domain in full (rest from reference TRBV18 and TRBJ1-1): NAGVMQNPRHLVRRRGQEARLRCSPMKGHSHVYWYRQLPEEGLKFMVYLQKENIIDESGMPKERFSAEFPKEGPSILRIQQVVRGDSAAYFCASSPSSGREAFFGQGTRLTVV.